Reported below is one T cell receptor (beta chain). Its antigen is not yet known. The junction differs from germline at one of its ends, possibly a read error. The data are from a study of blood T cells in healthy people across ages (dated by TCRdb to the mid-2010s). Notes on the research overall: In model experiments, template switching captured roughly one uniquely barcoded TCR beta cDNA molecule for every two T cells. Age-related changes in TCR beta repertoire diversity were measured in the study by deep sequencing normalized with unique cDNA molecular identifiers. The donors were split into four age groups: young (average around 15 years), middle-aged (roughly 40), aged (over 55) and long-lived (over 75). Donors of different ages were randomly distributed across sequencing lanes to avoid experimental bias. Using the same blood draw, the study looked at two additional independent replicas of 1 million unique cDNA reads for two donors, one aged 18 to 29 and the other aged 80 or older. Results the study describes overall, beyond this receptor: Compared with the aged group, more naive CD4+ T cells, fewer expanded clones and increased TCR diversity were shown by the long-lived group, suggesting age selection. Total diversity estimates from one million sequenced T cells were considered lower bounds and underestimates. Because donor CMV infection status was unknown, age-related changes in expanded clonotypes were potentially confounded. As age increased, observed TCR beta diversity per million T cells dropped in a roughly linear way, and a significant reduction was already evident by age around 41. The percentage of naive T cells measured by flow cytometry correlated strongly with observed TCR beta diversity. Bulk unsorted PBMC profiling prevented conclusive comparison of naive and antigen-experienced compartments.

The donors were roughly 38 Caucasian individuals from Russia, aged 6 to 90 years, who were systemically healthy. Ten milliliters of peripheral blood were drawn from each donor into EDTA-treated Vacutainer tubes. Ficoll-Paque density-gradient centrifugation was used to isolate PBMCs, with at least 6 million per sample. Total RNA, at least 6 micrograms per sample, was extracted from PBMCs with Trizol reagent. Naive CD45RAhigh/CD27high T cell percentages were measured by flow cytometry on a PBMC aliquot from every donor. The CDR3 sequence holds 18 residues, the cysteine and phenylalanine included. The sequence is cut down to CDR3 DNA, 54 bases in frame from base 1. Looking up the germline V gene (reference sequence) yields CDR1 SEHNR and CDR2 FQNEAQ. Libraries were prepared through 5' RACE. The listed sequencing device is Illumina HiSeq 2500. The second PCR ran for about 6 to 11 cycles and used a J-beta primer mix along with a sample-barcoded 5' primer. A unique molecular identifier was introduced onto each TCR beta cDNA molecule by a template-switch 5' adaptor carrying 12 random nucleotides. Each sample yielded at least 3 million CDR3-containing paired-end reads. First-strand cDNA was synthesized from all RNA with the Mint cDNA synthesis kit, primed by a TRBC-specific oligonucleotide. Following uracil-DNA glycosylase treatment, all cDNA underwent a first 18-cycle PCR with the universal primers M1SS and BC2_uni_R. The study's own analysis went as follows. Normalization of each sample was performed by random selection of 1 million high-quality reads, each carrying a distinct molecular identifier. Instead of being binned into consensus sequences, reads with shared molecular identifiers were discarded. MiTCR, set to a Q25 quality threshold and the strictest error-elimination algorithm, was used for CDR3 identification, clonotype clustering and error correction. A nonparametric unseen species model using Euler transformation provided a lower-bound estimate of total TCR beta diversity. In TCRdb, the public reads were trimmed at Q25 with fastp and aligned with MiXCR, with productive beta chains retained. Identical CDR3 proteins give one entry, which carries the most common genes and DNA. V and J calls and clone size were set by TCRdb, not the authors. Recorded for this sample are about 830,000 distinct CDR3 sequences; 58% of them occurred a single time. The ten largest clones capture roughly 22% of the sample.

The sequenced material came from blood. The sequence links TRBV7-9 to TRBJ1-2; TRBD1 agrees with 9 junctional bases. This TCR was recovered from a man aged 25 to 45 in good health. Here is the DNA: TGTGCCAGCAGGCGGGACAGGGTAACGATGGCTCATAACCATGGCTACACCTTC. This yields the protein CASRRDRVTMAHNHGYTF.